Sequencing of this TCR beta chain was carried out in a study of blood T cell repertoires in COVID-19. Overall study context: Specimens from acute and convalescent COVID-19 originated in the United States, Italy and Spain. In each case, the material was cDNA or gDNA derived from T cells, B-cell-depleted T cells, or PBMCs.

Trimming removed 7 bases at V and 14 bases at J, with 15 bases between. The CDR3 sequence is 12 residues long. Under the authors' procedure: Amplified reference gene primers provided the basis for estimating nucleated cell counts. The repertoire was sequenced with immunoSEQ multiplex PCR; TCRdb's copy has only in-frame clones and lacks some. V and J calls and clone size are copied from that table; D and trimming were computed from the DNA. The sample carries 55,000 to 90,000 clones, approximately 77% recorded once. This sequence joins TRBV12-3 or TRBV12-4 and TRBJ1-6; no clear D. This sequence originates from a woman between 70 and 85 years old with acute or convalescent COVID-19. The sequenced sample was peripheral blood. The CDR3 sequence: CASTWLEGALHF. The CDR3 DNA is TGTGCCAGCACCTGGTTGGAGGGAGCCCTCCACTTT.